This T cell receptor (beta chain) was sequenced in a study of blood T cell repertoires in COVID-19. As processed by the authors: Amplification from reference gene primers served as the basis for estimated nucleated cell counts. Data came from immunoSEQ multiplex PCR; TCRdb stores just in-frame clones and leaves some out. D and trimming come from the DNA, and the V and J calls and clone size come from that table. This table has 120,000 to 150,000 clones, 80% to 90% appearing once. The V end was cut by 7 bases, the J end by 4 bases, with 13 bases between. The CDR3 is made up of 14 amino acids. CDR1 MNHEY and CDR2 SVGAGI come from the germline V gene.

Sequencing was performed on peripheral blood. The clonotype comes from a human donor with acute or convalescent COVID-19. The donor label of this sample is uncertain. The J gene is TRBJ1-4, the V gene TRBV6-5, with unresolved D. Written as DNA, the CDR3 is TGTGCCAGCAAGGTCGACGGAGATAATGAAAAACTGTTTTTT. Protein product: CASKVDGDNEKLFF.